The 14 T cell receptor beta chains below were found in one sample sequenced in a study of T cell changes during pregnancy in multiple sclerosis. Assay: immunoSEQ multiplex PCR; the TCRdb copy retains only in-frame clones and omits some. The table has some 31,000 clones, roughly 87% seen once. Sample: CD8+ T cells from peripheral blood mononuclear cells, taken in the third trimester of pregnancy. These receptors all come from a female donor with multiple sclerosis, enrolled in a pregnancy study.

By share, this clone ranks as medium-sized (0.01 to 0.1%). This chain connects TRBV5-4 to TRBJ2-1, with D possibly TRBD2 on 6 matching bases. Between the trimmed V and J ends, which lost 0 bases and 1 base, there was a span of 17 bases. CDR3 length equals 18 residues. Germline CDR1 SGHNT, CDR2 YYREEE (reference sequence). This CDR3 reads CASSLARGRRVSYNEQFF. CDR3 nucleotides: TGTGCCAGCAGCTTGGCCCGTGGCAGGAGGGTTTCCTACAATGAGCAGTTCTTC.

V gene TRBV7-9 combines with J gene TRBJ1-1, with TRBD1 as a possible D gene (5 bases). The germline V and J ends were trimmed by 5 bases and 1 base, with 20 bases remaining between them. Germline assignment: CDR1 SEHNR and CDR2 FQNEAQ (reference sequence). This CDR3 comprises 17 residues. CDR3 residues: CASSARGGSVRNTEAFF. In nucleotides, the CDR3 is TGTGCCAGCAGCGCCCGGGGGGGGTCCGTAAGGAACACTGAAGCTTTCTTT.

This sequence joins TRBV6-5 and TRBJ2-1; D is possibly TRBD2 (6 bases). The CDR3 extends over 13 amino acids. V gave up 0 bases and J gave up 10 bases, with 10 bases separating them. Germline CDR1 MNHEY, CDR2 SVGAGI. The chain's CDR3 is CASSYSPLAEQFF. The CDR3 nucleotides are TGTGCCAGCAGTTACTCCCCTCTAGCGGAGCAGTTCTTC.

As concerns this clone: The same CDR3 also results from other DNA sequences found in this sample. V and J are TRBV13 and TRBJ1-2; D is possibly TRBD1 (5 bases). Trimming removed 0 bases from V and 4 bases from J, with 15 bases in between. The length of the CDR3 is 16 residues. CDR1 and CDR2 from the germline V gene are PRHDT and FYEKMQ (reference sequence). CDR3: CASSLGGTLARYGYTF. CDR3 in DNA: TGTGCCAGCAGCTTAGGGGGGACTCTCGCACGCTATGGCTACACCTTC. Full variable domain (missing parts from reference TRBV13 and TRBJ1-2): AAGVIQSPRHLIKEKRETATLKCYPIPRHDTVYWYQQGPGQDPQFLISFYEKMQSDKGSIPDRFSAQQFSDYHSELNMSSLELGDSALYFCASSLGGTLARYGYTFGSGTRLTVV.

J is TRBJ2-7 and V is TRBV6-1; 8 bases agree with TRBD2. CDR1 MNHNS and CDR2 SASEGT come from the germline V gene. The CDR3 has 13 amino acids. V dropped 7 bases and J dropped 5; count of bases not matched to a gene: 7. The CDR3 region is CASTEREWNEQYF. CDR3 nucleotides: TGTGCCAGCACCGAGCGGGAGTGGAACGAGCAGTACTTC.

This clone was recorded a few times. This chain connects TRBV5-5 to TRBJ2-1, with D perhaps TRBD2 (6 bases). Germline V gene sequence: CDR1 SGHKS, CDR2 YYEKEE (reference sequence). V lost 4 bases to trimming and J lost 10 bases, with 15 bases between them. The CDR3 is 13 amino acids. In DNA, the CDR3 is TGTGCCAGCAGCCGGGGGTTGGTTGACGAGCAGTTCTTC. Its protein is CASSRGLVDEQFF. The whole variable domain, remainder taken from reference TRBV5-5 and TRBJ2-1, is DAGVTQSPTHLIKTRGQQVTLRCSPISGHKSVSWYQQVLGQGPQFIFQYYEKEERGRGNFPDRFSARQFPNYSSELNVNALLLGDSALYLCASSRGLVDEQFFGPGTRLTVL.

J is TRBJ1-1 and V is TRBV19; D unresolved. Trimming pared 3 bases from V and 0 bases from J, leaving 5 bases between. This CDR3 has 13 residues. Germline V gene data show CDR1 as LNHDA and CDR2 as SQIVND (reference sequence). The CDR3 DNA reads as TGTGCCAGTAGTATCTACTTGAACACTGAAGCTTTCTTT. Its protein product is CASSIYLNTEAFF.

In regard to this clone: This specimen includes other DNA sequences encoding the same CDR3. The CDR3 protein is CASRRYNEQFF. CDR3 in DNA: TGTGCCAGCAGGAGGTACAATGAGCAGTTCTTC. The rearrangement joins TRBV27 to TRBJ2-1; D is unresolved. CDR1 is MNHEY and CDR2 is SMNVEV in the germline V gene (reference sequence). V dropped 6 bases and J dropped 4 bases, with 4 bases sitting between them. The CDR3 spans 11 residues.

The chain carries TRBV2 and TRBJ1-3, with 12 bases matching TRBD1. The CDR3 runs 16 residues. J lost 1 base, V lost 4 bases, and 2 bases had no gene match. Germline V gene lookup returns CDR1 SNHLY and CDR2 FYNNEI. In DNA, the CDR3 is TGTGCCAGCAGTGGGGGACAGGGGGCATCTGGAAACACCATATATTTT. This gives the protein CASSGGQGASGNTIYF. The whole variable domain, filled in from reference TRBV2 and TRBJ1-3, reads EPEVTQTPSHQVTQMGQEVILRCVPISNHLYFYWYRQILGQKVEFLVSFYNNEISEKSEIFDDQFSVERPDGSNFTLKIRSTKLEDSAMYFCASSGGQGASGNTIYFGEGSWLTVV.

This clone was counted once. The chain recombines TRBV9 with TRBJ1-2; 8 positions agree with TRBD1. Germline values: CDR1 SGDLS, CDR2 YYNGEE. This CDR3 contains 15 residues. V was pared by 4 bases and J by 3 bases, with 8 bases of the junction left unmatched. CDR3 DNA sequence: TGTGCCAGCAGCCCCGGACAGGGAGCGCACTATGGCTACACCTTC. Encoded protein: CASSPGQGAHYGYTF.

The V gene is TRBV19, the J gene TRBJ2-2; TRBD2 matches at 8 bases. The CDR3 is 15 residues long. Per the germline V gene, CDR1 is LNHDA and CDR2 is SQIVND (reference sequence). V gave up 3 bases and J gave up 1 base; unmatched junction bases: 1. CDR3 sequence (DNA): TGTGCCAGTAGTATTGCGGGAGGGAACACCGGGGAGCTGTTTTTT. Its protein product is CASSIAGGNTGELFF.

The chain combines TRBV5-1 with TRBJ1-2; 9 bases fit TRBD1. V gave up 8 bases and J gave up 5 bases; unmatched junction bases: 10. The length of the CDR3 is 14 residues. Germline V CDR1 and CDR2: SGHRS, YFSETQ. As DNA, the CDR3 is TGCGCCAGAAGACCGGGACAGGGAGAATATGGCTACACCTTC. It encodes CARRPGQGEYGYTF. The whole variable domain, remainder taken from reference TRBV5-1 and TRBJ1-2, is KAGVTQTPRYLIKTRGQQVTLSCSPISGHRSVSWYQQTPGQGLQFLFEYFSETQRNKGNFPGRFSGRQFSNSRSEMNVSTLELGDSALYLCARRPGQGEYGYTFGSGTRLTVV.

V usage is TRBV20-1 and J usage is TRBJ2-5; the D is unclear. CDR3 length: 11 residues. Germline V gene sequence: CDR1 DFQATT, CDR2 SNEGSKA (reference sequence). V lost 6 bases to trimming and J lost 5 bases, with 10 bases between them. The DNA for the CDR3 is TGCAGTGCGAGCCTAGAGGAGACCCAGTACTTC. Translating gives CSASLEETQYF.

This clone was found once. In nucleotides, the CDR3 is TGTGCCAGCAGTTACCGGGACAGGGTGGTTGGCTACACCTTC. It yields the protein CASSYRDRVVGYTF. This chain joins TRBV6-5 and TRBJ1-2, with 9 nucleotides matching TRBD1. V trimming: 2 bases; J trimming: 7 bases; junction bases outside the gene matches: 5. The germline V gene has CDR1 MNHEY and CDR2 SVGAGI. The length of the CDR3 is 14 residues.